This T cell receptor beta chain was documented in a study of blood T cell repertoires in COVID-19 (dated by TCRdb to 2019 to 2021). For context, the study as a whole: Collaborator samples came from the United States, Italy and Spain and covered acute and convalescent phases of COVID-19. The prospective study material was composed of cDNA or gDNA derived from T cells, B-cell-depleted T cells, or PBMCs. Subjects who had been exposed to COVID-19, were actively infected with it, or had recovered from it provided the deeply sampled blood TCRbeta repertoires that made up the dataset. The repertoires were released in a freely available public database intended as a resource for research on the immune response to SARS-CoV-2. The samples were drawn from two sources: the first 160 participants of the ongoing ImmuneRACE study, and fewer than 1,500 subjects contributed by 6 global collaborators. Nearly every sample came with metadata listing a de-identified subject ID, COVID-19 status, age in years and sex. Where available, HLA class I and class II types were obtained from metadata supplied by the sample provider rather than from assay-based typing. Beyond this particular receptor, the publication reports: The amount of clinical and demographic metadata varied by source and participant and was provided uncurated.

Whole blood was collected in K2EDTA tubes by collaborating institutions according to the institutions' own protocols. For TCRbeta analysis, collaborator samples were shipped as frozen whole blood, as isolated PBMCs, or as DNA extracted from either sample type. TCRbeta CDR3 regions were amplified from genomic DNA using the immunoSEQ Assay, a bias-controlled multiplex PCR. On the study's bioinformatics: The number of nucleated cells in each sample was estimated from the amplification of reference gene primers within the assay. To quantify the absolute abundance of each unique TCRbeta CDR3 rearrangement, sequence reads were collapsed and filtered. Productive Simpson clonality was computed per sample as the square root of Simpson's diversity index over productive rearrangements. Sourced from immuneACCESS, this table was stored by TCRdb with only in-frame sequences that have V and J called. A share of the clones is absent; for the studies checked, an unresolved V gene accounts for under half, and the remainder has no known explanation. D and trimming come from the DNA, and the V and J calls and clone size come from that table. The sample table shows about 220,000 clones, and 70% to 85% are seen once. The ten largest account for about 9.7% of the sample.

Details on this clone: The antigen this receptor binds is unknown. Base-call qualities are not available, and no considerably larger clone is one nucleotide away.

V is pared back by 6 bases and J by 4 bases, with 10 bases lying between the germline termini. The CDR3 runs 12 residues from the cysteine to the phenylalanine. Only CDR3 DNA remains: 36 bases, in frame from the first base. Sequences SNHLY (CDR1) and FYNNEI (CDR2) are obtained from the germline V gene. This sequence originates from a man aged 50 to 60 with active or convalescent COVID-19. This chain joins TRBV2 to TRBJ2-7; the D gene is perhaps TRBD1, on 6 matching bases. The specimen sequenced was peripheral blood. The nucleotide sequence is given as TGTGCCAGCAGCCTGACAGGTTACGAGCAGTACTTC. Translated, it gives CASSLTGYEQYF.